The TCR beta chain under discussion was sequenced for a study of blood T cells in healthy people across ages. The CDR3 length is 15 residues. Trimming took off 6 bases at V and 3 bases at J, with 14 bases between the two ends. Germline CDR1 MNHNY, CDR2 SVGAGI (reference sequence). A sample-barcoded 5' primer and a J-beta primer mix were used in a second PCR of roughly 7 to 12 cycles. In TCRdb, the 5' RACE reads were re-called with MiXCR into one record per CDR3 protein. The table lists hundreds of thousands of distinct CDR3 sequences, roughly half of them singletons. Study findings and constraints: With donor CMV status unknown, expanded clonotype changes were possibly confounded.

Remarks on this clonotype: As yet, its antigen is unknown.

The chain links TRBV6-6 to TRBJ2-2; D not resolved. This TCR was recovered from a man aged 55 to 70 in good health. Sequenced material: blood. Here the CDR3 reads CASRPRAYYTGELFF. The CDR3 DNA reads as TGTGCCAGCAGGCCCCGGGCATACTACACCGGGGAGCTGTTTTTT.